This T cell receptor beta chain is drawn from a study of shared clonotypes between healthy human individuals. V lost 5 bases and J lost 0, with 20 bases in between. The CDR3 has 17 residues. Per the germline V gene, CDR1 is MDHEN and CDR2 is SYDVKM. This clone has more than one count but fewer than ten. The table came from immunoSEQ multiplex PCR; TCRdb's copy has only in-frame clones and leaves some out. In the table there are approximately 980,000 clones, around three quarters of which are singletons. Sequencing was performed on memory CD4+ T cells sorted from blood. As for subset: CD45RA-negative fraction. The chain is built from TRBV28 and TRBJ2-7; a possible D gene is TRBD1 (6 bases). This TCR was recovered from a man aged 18-30 years in good health. The CDR3 loop is CASSPHRGDTISYEQYF. The CDR3 DNA sequence: TGTGCCAGCAGTCCCCATCGAGGGGACACTATCTCCTACGAGCAGTACTTC.